This T cell receptor beta chain was recovered during a study of OX40 agonist ivuxolimab in advanced cancers. Turning to this clone: Antigen: not known.

Study results and limitations: No antigen was identified for the clonally expanded peripheral T cells.

The CDR3 is 14 residues long. Trimming took off 3 bases at V and 8 bases at J, with 13 bases between the two ends. Per the germline V gene, CDR1 is SEHNR and CDR2 is FQNEAQ (reference sequence). Here immunoSEQ multiplex PCR was the method, and the copy in TCRdb shows in-frame clones only, minus some. The table has over 45,000 clones, nearly 95% seen once. Material: CD4+ or CD8+ T cells sorted from blood, obtained in a trial of the OX40 agonist ivuxolimab. The receptor was isolated from an adult with an advanced solid tumor such as melanoma, head and neck, liver or kidney cancer. The J gene is TRBJ1-4, the V gene TRBV7-9; possibly TRBD1 for D (6 bases). The CDR3 is CASSFGTPPEKLFF. Here the CDR3 DNA reads TGTGCCAGCAGCTTTGGGACACCTCCAGAAAAACTGTTTTTT. Full variable domain (missing parts from reference TRBV7-9 and TRBJ1-4): DTGVSQNPRHKITKRGQNVTFRCDPISEHNRLYWYRQTLGQGPEFLTYFQNEAQLEKSRLLSDRFSAERPKGSFSTLEIQRTEQGDSAMYLCASSFGTPPEKLFFGSGTQLSVL.